Below are 25 T cell receptor beta chains sequenced from a single sample in a study of OX40 agonist ivuxolimab in advanced cancers. The method was immunoSEQ multiplex PCR; TCRdb's version includes in-frame clones alone and lacks a portion of them. Seen here are fewer than 50,000 clones, roughly 90% observed once, and the top ten hold about 0.6%. Here the sequenced sample was CD4+ or CD8+ T cells sorted from blood, taken in a trial of the OX40 agonist ivuxolimab. The receptor set was obtained from an adult with an advanced solid tumor such as melanoma, head and neck, liver or kidney cancer.

The gene calls are TRBV6-6 and TRBJ2-7; TRBD1 aligns across 9 bases. The CDR3 length is 12 residues. Germline CDR1 and CDR2: MNHNY and SVGAGI (reference sequence). V gave up 2 bases and J gave up 13 bases; unmatched junction bases: 6. The CDR3 reads CASSYRTGGNYF. The CDR3 nucleotides read TGTGCCAGCAGTTACCGAACAGGGGGCAATTACTTC.

The rearrangement uses TRBV5-5 and TRBJ2-5, with D possibly TRBD1 on 5 matching bases. With 2 bases removed from V and 2 bases from J, the gap between germline ends came to 7 bases. The CDR3 spans 13 residues. The germline V gene has CDR1 SGHKS and CDR2 YYEKEE (reference sequence). CDR3 nucleotide sequence: TGTGCCAGCAGCTTAGGGGTGCAAGAGACCCAGTACTTC. Its translation: CASSLGVQETQYF.

With regard to this clone: Other DNA sequences in this specimen translate into the identical CDR3. The chain links TRBV7-9 to TRBJ2-3, with TRBD1 identical over 10 bases. The CDR3 consists of 16 residues. The V gene end was trimmed by 3 bases and the J gene end by 2 bases; junction bases not matched to a gene: 5. The V gene's germline CDR1 is SEHNR and CDR2 FQNEAQ (reference sequence). CDR3 sequence reads: CASSFRDRGFTDTQYF. The CDR3 DNA reads as TGTGCCAGCAGCTTCCGGGACAGGGGATTCACAGATACGCAGTATTTT.

The chain combines TRBV29-1 with TRBJ2-7, with 8 bases aligning to TRBD1. The CDR3 is 13 amino acids. Germline CDR1 is SQVTM and CDR2 is ANQGSEA. V trimming: 4 bases; J trimming: 4 bases; junction bases outside the gene matches: 6. The CDR3 loop reads CSVGRGLSYEQYF. CDR3 sequence (DNA): TGCAGCGTTGGCAGGGGGCTGTCGTACGAGCAGTACTTC.

The chain has TRBV9 and TRBJ1-6; 11 bases match TRBD1. The J segment lost 4 bases and the V segment lost 2 bases, leaving 2 bases of the junction unmatched. This CDR3 region has 16 residues. Germline V gene data show CDR1 as SGDLS and CDR2 as YYNGEE. CDR3 loop: CASSVGQGGYNSPLHF. The CDR3 coding sequence is TGTGCCAGCAGCGTGGGACAGGGGGGATATAATTCACCCCTCCACTTT.

The J gene is TRBJ2-4, the V gene TRBV21-1; the table's D call, TRBD1, has no DNA check behind it. TRBV21-1 is labeled a pseudogene. The CDR3 has 16 amino acids. The CDR3 region is CASSKDEDRDQHIQYF. CDR3 sequence (DNA): TGTGCCAGCAGCAAAGATGAGGACAGGGACCAGCACATTCAGTACTTC.

The chain is built from TRBV11-3 and TRBJ1-6; maybe TRBD1 (6 bases). The CDR3 is 16 residues long. With 7 bases removed from V and 0 bases from J, the gap between germline ends came to 13 bases. Germline V gives CDR1 SGHNT, CDR2 YENEEA. The DNA of the CDR3 is TGTGCCAGCACGACTGGGGGGGCCTCCTATAATTCACCCCTCCACTTT. It encodes CASTTGGASYNSPLHF.

J is TRBJ2-7 and V is TRBV10-3; perhaps TRBD2 as D (7 bases). The germline V gene encodes CDR1 ENHRY and CDR2 SYGVKD. There are 12 residues in the CDR3. V was shortened by 10 bases and J by 5 bases, with 15 bases between the two germline ends. The CDR3 spells CATRGGVNEQYF. The CDR3 DNA is TGTGCCACCCGAGGGGGGGTCAACGAGCAGTACTTC.

The chain combines TRBV19 with TRBJ1-4, with 8 bases aligning to TRBD1. This CDR3 comprises 16 residues. Trimming at V came to 6 bases and at J to 0 bases, leaving 6 bases not matched to a gene. Germline assignment: CDR1 LNHDA and CDR2 SQIVND (reference sequence). The CDR3: CASRSPGGPTNEKLFF. The DNA for the CDR3 is TGTGCCAGTAGATCCCCAGGGGGCCCAACTAATGAAAAACTGTTTTTT.

The V and J genes are TRBV7-2 and TRBJ1-5; TRBD1 might be the D (5 bases). Trimming took off 6 bases at V and 0 bases at J, with 9 bases between the two ends. CDR3 length: 14 amino acids. CDR1 and CDR2 from the germline V gene are SGHTA and FQGNSA. In DNA, the CDR3 is TGTGCCAGCAGTCCAGGGTTTAGCAATCAGCCCCAGCATTTT. This sequence encodes CASSPGFSNQPQHF.

This rearrangement joins TRBV6-5 to TRBJ2-7; 9 positions agree with TRBD1. Germline assignment: CDR1 MNHEY and CDR2 SVGAGI. V trimming: 6 bases; J trimming: 2 bases; junction bases outside the gene matches: 8. This CDR3 contains 15 residues. The CDR3 DNA reads TGTGCCAGCAGAACAAGGACAGGGGAACCCTACGAGCAGTACTTC. Protein product: CASRTRTGEPYEQYF.

The chain has TRBV6-5 and TRBJ1-4; 7 bases map to TRBD1. Germline CDR1 is MNHEY and CDR2 is SVGAGI. V lost 6 bases and J lost 5; bases outside the gene matches: 9. The CDR3 totals 15 residues. The CDR3 protein is CASRPTGTPNEKLFF. The CDR3 DNA reads TGTGCCAGCAGGCCGACAGGGACCCCGAATGAAAAACTGTTTTTT.

The gene calls are TRBV5-6 and TRBJ2-7, with D perhaps matching TRBD1 (6 bases). V lost 2 bases to trimming and J lost 0 bases, with 9 bases between them. Germline V gene sequence: CDR1 SGHDT, CDR2 YYEEEE. The CDR3 spans 14 residues. DNA of the CDR3: TGTGCCAGCAGCTTTGACAGGCACTCCTACGAGCAGTACTTC. Translated: CASSFDRHSYEQYF.

The CDR3 here is CASSPGSRNTEAFF. In DNA form, the CDR3 reads TGCGCCAGCAGCCCAGGGTCCAGGAACACTGAAGCTTTCTTT. The chain carries TRBV5-1 and TRBJ1-1; perhaps TRBD1 as D (5 bases). This CDR3 has 14 residues. Trimming removed 4 bases from V and 1 base from J, with 11 bases in between. CDR1 is SGHRS, CDR2 YFSETQ, per germline.

The chain carries TRBV6-6 and TRBJ1-2; D gene ambiguous. With 6 bases removed from V and 0 bases from J, the gap between germline ends came to 14 bases. Germline V gene data show CDR1 as MNHNY and CDR2 as SVGAGI (reference sequence). The CDR3 length is 15 residues. CDR3 DNA: TGTGCCAGCAGCGGTACGGGCCAAGCTAACTATGGCTACACCTTC. This codes for CASSGTGQANYGYTF.

This chain connects TRBV2 to TRBJ2-7, with 9 nucleotides matching TRBD1. Germline V gene lookup returns CDR1 SNHLY and CDR2 FYNNEI. This CDR3 contains 16 residues. V lost 3 bases and J lost 5; bases outside the gene matches: 11. CDR3 sequence: CASSDDGTGTQDEQYF. The CDR3 DNA follows: TGTGCCAGCAGTGACGACGGGACAGGGACCCAGGACGAGCAGTACTTC.

This rearrangement joins TRBV18 to TRBJ2-1, with TRBD1 matching 9 bases. CDR1 and CDR2 from the germline V gene are KGHSH and LQKENI. There are 14 residues in the CDR3. V shed 3 bases and J 7 bases; nucleotides not matched to a gene: 4. CDR3 nucleotide sequence: TGTGCCAGCTCACCCTGGACAGGGGTGAATGAGCAGTTCTTC. Its protein product is CASSPWTGVNEQFF.

This chain uses TRBV5-1 with TRBJ1-2; unclear D gene. There are 14 residues in the CDR3. Per germline, CDR1 SGHRS and CDR2 YFSETQ. With 0 bases removed from V and 0 bases from J, the gap between germline ends came to 6 bases. The CDR3 nucleotides read TGCGCCAGCAGCTTGGACCGAGCTAACTATGGCTACACCTTC. Translated, it gives CASSLDRANYGYTF.

This chain uses TRBV11-1 with TRBJ2-3; D is ambiguous. Deletions cut 2 bases from V and 6 bases from J, with 3 bases between. The germline gives CDR1 SGHAT, CDR2 FQDESV (reference sequence). The CDR3 has 11 residues. CDR3 bases: TGTGCCAGCAGCTTAACGGATACGCAGTATTTT. As protein: CASSLTDTQYF.

The J gene is TRBJ2-3, the V gene TRBV2; D is undetermined. The germline V and J ends were trimmed by 8 bases and 2 bases, with 11 bases remaining between them. Germline V gives CDR1 SNHLY, CDR2 FYNNEI. The CDR3 extends over 13 amino acids. The CDR3 loop reads CASSTTFTDTQYF. CDR3 bases: TGTGCCAGCTCCACTACTTTCACAGATACGCAGTATTTT.

This clone was picked up one time. This rearrangement joins TRBV5-6 to TRBJ2-5; 7 bases map to TRBD1. V shed 3 bases and J 4 bases; nucleotides not matched to a gene: 6. CDR1 SGHDT and CDR2 YYEEEE come from the germline V gene. CDR3 length equals 14 residues. The CDR3 spells CASSSKRQGETQYF. Here the CDR3 DNA reads TGTGCCAGCAGCTCAAAACGACAGGGAGAGACCCAGTACTTC. The variable domain in full, completed from reference TRBV5-6 and TRBJ2-5, reads DAGVTQSPTHLIKTRGQQVTLRCSPKSGHDTVSWYQQALGQGPQFIFQYYEEEERQRGNFPDRFSGHQFPNYSSELNVNALLLGDSALYLCASSSKRQGETQYFGPGTRLLVL.

The V call is TRBV18, the J call TRBJ2-5, with D perhaps matching TRBD1 (5 bases). The CDR3 is 14 residues long. Trimming took off 3 bases at V and 3 bases at J, with 11 bases between the two ends. Germline V gives CDR1 KGHSH, CDR2 LQKENI. Written as DNA, the CDR3 is TGTGCCAGCTCACCGGGATCAGGGAAAGAGACCCAGTACTTC. Protein sequence: CASSPGSGKETQYF. Combining the CDR3 with reference TRBV18 and TRBJ2-5 gives the whole variable domain NAGVMQNPRHLVRRRGQEARLRCSPMKGHSHVYWYRQLPEEGLKFMVYLQKENIIDESGMPKERFSAEFPKEGPSILRIQQVVRGDSAAYFCASSPGSGKETQYFGPGTRLLVL.

The V and J genes are TRBV7-8 and TRBJ1-2; D uncertain. Trimming left V 2 bases short and J 5 bases short, with 12 bases between. Germline lookup yields CDR1 SGHVS and CDR2 FQNEAQ. CDR3 length: 14 amino acids. CDR3 nucleotides: TGTGCCAGCAGCTTAACGGGGTCAAGATATGGCTACACCTTC. It yields the protein CASSLTGSRYGYTF.

This clone was seen only a few times. The rearrangement joins TRBV5-1 to TRBJ2-3, with 7 bases aligning to TRBD1. The germline CDR1 and CDR2 sequences are SGHRS and YFSETQ. The V segment lost 4 bases and the J segment 0 bases; nucleotides outside the gene matches: 5. The CDR3 is 15 amino acids. CDR3 sequence reads: CASSRGTASTDTQYF. CDR3 bases: TGCGCCAGCAGCCGAGGGACAGCTAGCACAGATACGCAGTATTTT.

CDR3 coding DNA: TGTGCCAGCGCTACCGACGGGACTGAACAAGAGACCCAGTACTTC. Translating gives CASATDGTEQETQYF. The rearrangement links TRBV2 to TRBJ2-5; D is possibly TRBD2 (6 bases). V was trimmed by 8 bases and J by 2 bases, leaving 18 bases between them. CDR1 is SNHLY and CDR2 is FYNNEI in the germline V gene. The length of the CDR3 is 15 residues.